This T cell receptor (beta chain) appears in the sequencing data of a study of cytomegalovirus exposure and HLA in healthy donors. PCR involved 60 Vbeta and 13 Jbeta primers. Repertoires were generated with immunoSEQ multiplex PCR, while TCRdb's copy carries only in-frame clones and drops some. The ten most abundant clones cover over 1.5% of a sample with some 130,000 clones. The study, taken as a whole, reports: An analysis done earlier found most TCR beta V segments productive about 87% or about 30% of the time. The study carried out a later analysis of TCR beta sequences. It associated about 15,000 of them with specific HLA alleles at a false discovery rate of 0.05. CMV serostatus was the sole immune exposure information available.

Regarding this clone: Its specificity is unknown.

The TCR comes from a man aged 18 to 35 in good health and CMV-seronegative. Sequencing was carried out using PBMCs.

CDR3 bases: TGTGCCAGCAGGGTCACAGGGGGCGATCGTTCTGGGGCCAACGTCCTGACTTTC. It translates to CASRVTGGDRSGANVLTF. This chain connects TRBV5-4 to TRBJ2-6; 9 nucleotides align to TRBD1. The V gene end was trimmed by 5 bases and the J gene end by 1 base; junction bases not matched to a gene: 10. Germline CDR1 SGHNT, CDR2 YYREEE (reference sequence). This CDR3 region has 18 residues.